The subject of this entry is one TCR beta chain. PCR amplification relied on 60 Vbeta primers (plus 13 Jbeta primers). In the authors' workflow: As a later analysis found, there were about 80 million unique TCR beta chains, of which 8.5 million to 14 million were shared. Data came from immunoSEQ multiplex PCR; TCRdb stores just in-frame clones and leaves some out. Clone size and the V and J calls come from that table; the DNA yielded D and trimming. The profile covers 150,000 to 200,000 clones, with about four fifths appearing a single time and under 5% taken by the ten largest. This sample is drawn from a study of cytomegalovirus exposure and HLA in healthy donors. Across the whole study: A prior analysis found roughly 110 million unique TCR beta sequences from 150 million to 200 million T cells. Tens of millions of unique TCRs from HLA-typed donors were held in an early data release.

After removal of 4 bases from V and 1 base from J, the junction contained 6 bases not matched to a gene. The CDR3 is 16 amino acids. Germline CDR1 reads LGHNA; CDR2 reads YNFKEQ. The specimen sequenced was PBMCs. This chain links TRBV4-2 with TRBJ2-2; TRBD1 aligns across 7 bases. The TCR was taken from a man aged 18 to 29 in good health and CMV-seronegative. The chain's CDR3 is CASSLVRQGNTGELFF. The DNA for the CDR3 is TGTGCCAGCAGCCTAGTACGACAGGGGAACACCGGGGAGCTGTTTTTT.